This TCR beta chain came from a study of blood T cell repertoires in COVID-19. CDR3 length: 14 amino acids. CDR1 and CDR2 from the germline V gene are SEHNR and FQNEAQ (reference sequence). The trim removed 3 bases at V and 6 bases at J, leaving 3 bases unmatched. The table came from immunoSEQ multiplex PCR; TCRdb's copy has only in-frame clones and leaves some out. Of about 290,000 clones detected, about 89% appear once; the ten largest clones hold approximately 0.85%. This chain joins TRBV7-9 and TRBJ2-2; 8 bases are a match to TRBD2. Sequenced input: peripheral blood. This TCR was sampled from a woman in her thirties or forties who had recovered from COVID-19. The CDR3 reads CASSLSGSSGELFF. CDR3 sequence (DNA): TGTGCCAGCAGCTTGAGCGGGAGCTCCGGGGAGCTGTTTTTT.